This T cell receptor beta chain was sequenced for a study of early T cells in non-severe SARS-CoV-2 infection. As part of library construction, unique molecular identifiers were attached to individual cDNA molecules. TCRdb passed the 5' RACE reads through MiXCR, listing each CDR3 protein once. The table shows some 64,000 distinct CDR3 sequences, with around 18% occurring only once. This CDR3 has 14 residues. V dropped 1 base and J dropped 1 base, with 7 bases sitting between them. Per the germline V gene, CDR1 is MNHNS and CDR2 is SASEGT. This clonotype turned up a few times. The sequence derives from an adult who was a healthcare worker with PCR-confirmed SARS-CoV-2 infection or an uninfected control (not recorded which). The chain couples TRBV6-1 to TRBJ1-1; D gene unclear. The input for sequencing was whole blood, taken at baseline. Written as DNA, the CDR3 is TGTGCCAGCAGTGAAGTGGCGGGGAACACTGAAGCTTTCTTT. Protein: CASSEVAGNTEAFF.